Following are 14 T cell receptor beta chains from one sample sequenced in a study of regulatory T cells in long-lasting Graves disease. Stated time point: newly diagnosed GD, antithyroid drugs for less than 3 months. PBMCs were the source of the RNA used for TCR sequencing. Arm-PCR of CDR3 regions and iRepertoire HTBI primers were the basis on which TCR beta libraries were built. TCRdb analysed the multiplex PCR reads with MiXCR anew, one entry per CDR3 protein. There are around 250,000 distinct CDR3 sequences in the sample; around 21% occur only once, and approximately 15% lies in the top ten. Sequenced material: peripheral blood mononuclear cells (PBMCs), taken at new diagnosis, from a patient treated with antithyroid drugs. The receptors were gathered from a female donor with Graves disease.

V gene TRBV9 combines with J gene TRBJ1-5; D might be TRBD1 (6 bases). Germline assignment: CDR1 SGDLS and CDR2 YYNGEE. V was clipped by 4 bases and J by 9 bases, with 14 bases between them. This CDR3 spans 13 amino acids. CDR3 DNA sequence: TGTGCCAGCAGCCAAAACAGGGTAAGGCCCCAGCATTTT. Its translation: CASSQNRVRPQHF.

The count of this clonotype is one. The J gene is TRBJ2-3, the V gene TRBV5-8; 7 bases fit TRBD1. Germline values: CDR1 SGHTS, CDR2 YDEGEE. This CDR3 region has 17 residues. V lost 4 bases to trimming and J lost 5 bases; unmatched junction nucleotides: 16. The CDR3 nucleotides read TGTGCCAGCAGCGCAACCCAACAGGGGCTAGCTGGAGATACGCAGTATTTT. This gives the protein CASSATQQGLAGDTQYF.

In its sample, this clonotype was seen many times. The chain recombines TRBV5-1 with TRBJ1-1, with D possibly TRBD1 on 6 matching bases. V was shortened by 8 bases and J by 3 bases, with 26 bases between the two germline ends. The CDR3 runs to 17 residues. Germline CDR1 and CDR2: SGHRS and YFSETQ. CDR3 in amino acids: CASRELTGPLGDTEAFF. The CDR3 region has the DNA TGCGCCAGTAGAGAACTAACAGGGCCGCTTGGGGACACTGAAGCTTTCTTT.

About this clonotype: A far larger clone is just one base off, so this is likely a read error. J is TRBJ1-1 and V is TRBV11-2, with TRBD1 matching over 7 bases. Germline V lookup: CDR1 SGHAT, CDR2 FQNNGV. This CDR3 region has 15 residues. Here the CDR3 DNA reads TGTACCAGCTCAAACAGACAGGGAGGGAACACTGAAGCTTTCTTT. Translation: CTSSNRQGGNTEAFF.

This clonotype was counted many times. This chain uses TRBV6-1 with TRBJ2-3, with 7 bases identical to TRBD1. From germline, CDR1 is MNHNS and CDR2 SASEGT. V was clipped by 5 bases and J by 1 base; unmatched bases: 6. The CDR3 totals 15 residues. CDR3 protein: CASSPRQGGTDTQYF. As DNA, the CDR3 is TGTGCCAGCAGTCCACGACAGGGAGGCACAGATACGCAGTATTTT.

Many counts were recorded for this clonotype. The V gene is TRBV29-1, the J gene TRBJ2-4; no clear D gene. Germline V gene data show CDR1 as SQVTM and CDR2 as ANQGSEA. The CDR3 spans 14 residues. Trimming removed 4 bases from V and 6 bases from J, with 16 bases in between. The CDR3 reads CSVGTQFDGNIQYF. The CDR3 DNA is TGCAGCGTTGGGACGCAATTCGACGGAAACATTCAGTACTTC.

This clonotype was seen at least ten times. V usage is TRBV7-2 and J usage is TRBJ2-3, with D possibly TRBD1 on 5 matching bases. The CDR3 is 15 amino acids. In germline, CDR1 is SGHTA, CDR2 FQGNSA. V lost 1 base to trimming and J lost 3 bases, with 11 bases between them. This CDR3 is CASSLGRKGTDTQYF. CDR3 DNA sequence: TGTGCCAGCAGCTTAGGGCGGAAGGGGACAGATACGCAGTATTTT.

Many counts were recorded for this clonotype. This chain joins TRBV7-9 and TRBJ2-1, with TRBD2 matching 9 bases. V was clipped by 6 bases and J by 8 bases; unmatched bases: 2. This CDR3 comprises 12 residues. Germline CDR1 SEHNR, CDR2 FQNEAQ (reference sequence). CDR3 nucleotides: TGTGCCAGCAGAGTAGCGGGAGATGAGCAGTTCTTC. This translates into CASRVAGDEQFF.

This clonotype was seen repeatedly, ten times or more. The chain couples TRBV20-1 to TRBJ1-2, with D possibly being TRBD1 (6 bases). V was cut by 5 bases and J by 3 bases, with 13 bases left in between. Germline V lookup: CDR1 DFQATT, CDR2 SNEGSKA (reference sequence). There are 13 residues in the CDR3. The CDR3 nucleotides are TGCAGTGCTCTATCTCCAGGGGACTATGGCTACACCTTC. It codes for CSALSPGDYGYTF.

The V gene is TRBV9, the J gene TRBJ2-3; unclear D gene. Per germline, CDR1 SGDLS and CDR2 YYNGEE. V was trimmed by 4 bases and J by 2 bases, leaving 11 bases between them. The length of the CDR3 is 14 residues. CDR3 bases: TGTGCCAGCAGCACTTCCAGGACCACAGATACGCAGTATTTT. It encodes CASSTSRTTDTQYF. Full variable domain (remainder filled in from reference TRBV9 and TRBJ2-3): DSGVTQTPKHLITATGQRVTLRCSPRSGDLSVYWYQQSLDQGLQFLIQYYNGEERAKGNILERFSAQQFPDLHSELNLSSLELGDSALYFCASSTSRTTDTQYFGPGTRLTVL.

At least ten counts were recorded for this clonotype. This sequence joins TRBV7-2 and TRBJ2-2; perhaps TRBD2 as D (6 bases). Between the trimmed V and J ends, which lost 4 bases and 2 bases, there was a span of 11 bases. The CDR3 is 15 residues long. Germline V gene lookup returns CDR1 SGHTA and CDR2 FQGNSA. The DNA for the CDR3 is TGTGCCAGCAGCTCCCGGCGGGGAAACACCGGGGAGCTGTTTTTT. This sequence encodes CASSSRRGNTGELFF. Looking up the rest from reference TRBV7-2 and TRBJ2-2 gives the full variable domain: GAGVSQSPSNKVTEKGKDVELRCDPISGHTALYWYRQSLGQGLEFLIYFQGNSAPDKSGLPSDRFSAERTGGSVSTLTIQRTQQEDSAVYLCASSSRRGNTGELFFGEGSRLTVL.

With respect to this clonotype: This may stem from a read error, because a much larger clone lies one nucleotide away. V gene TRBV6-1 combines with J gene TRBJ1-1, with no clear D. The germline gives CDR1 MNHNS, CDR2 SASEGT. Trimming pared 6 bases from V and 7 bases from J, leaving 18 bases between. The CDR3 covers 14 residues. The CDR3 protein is CASSRIPTRSEAFF. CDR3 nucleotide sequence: TGTGCCAGCAGCCGAATCCCCACGCGGAGTGAAGCTTTCTTT.

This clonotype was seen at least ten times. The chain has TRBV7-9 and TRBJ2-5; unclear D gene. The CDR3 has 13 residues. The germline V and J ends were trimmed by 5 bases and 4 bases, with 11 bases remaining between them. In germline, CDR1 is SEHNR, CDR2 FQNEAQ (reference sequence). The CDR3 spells CASSPPPGETQYF. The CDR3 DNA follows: TGTGCCAGCAGCCCCCCCCCTGGAGAGACCCAGTACTTC.

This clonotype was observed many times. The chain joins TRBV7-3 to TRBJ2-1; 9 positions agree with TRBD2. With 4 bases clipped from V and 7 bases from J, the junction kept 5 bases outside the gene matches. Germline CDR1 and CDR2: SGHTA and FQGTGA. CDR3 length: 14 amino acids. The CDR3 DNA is TGTGCCAGCAGCTCTAGCGGGGTTGGGAATGAGCAGTTCTTC. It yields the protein CASSSSGVGNEQFF.